This entry lists 17 T cell receptor beta chains sequenced from one sample in a study of cytomegalovirus exposure and HLA in healthy donors. 60 Vbeta and 13 Jbeta primers were used in PCR. Sequenced by immunoSEQ multiplex PCR; TCRdb stores in-frame clones only, minus some. The sample carries more than 60,000 clones, roughly 88% recorded once. The specimen sequenced was PBMCs. These receptor sequences come from a man between 65 and 80 years old in good health and CMV-seropositive.

V and J are TRBV28 and TRBJ1-5; the D gene is possibly TRBD1 (6 bases). V lost 6 bases, J lost 4 bases, and 16 bases lay in between. The CDR3 has 15 amino acids. CDR1 MDHEN and CDR2 SYDVKM come from the germline V gene. The CDR3 DNA reads TGTGCCAGCAGCCGGACAGACCGCCTGAATCAGCCCCAGCATTTT. It yields the protein CASSRTDRLNQPQHF.

This chain links TRBV11-3 with TRBJ2-5; no reliable D call. The J call is in doubt because the DNA end fits TRBJ2-7 better. Germline values: CDR1 SGHNT, CDR2 YENEEA. The CDR3 covers 13 residues. The CDR3 DNA sequence: TGTGCCAGCAGCTTCACGGACGGACACGAGCAGTACTTC. As protein: CASSFTDGHEQYF.

CDR3 amino acids: CASSTSGSKYEQYF. Here the CDR3 DNA reads TGTGCCAGCAGTACGAGCGGGAGTAAATACGAGCAGTACTTC. The gene calls are TRBV27 and TRBJ2-7, with 8 bases aligning to TRBD2. The length of the CDR3 is 14 residues. The V gene's germline CDR1 is MNHEY and CDR2 SMNVEV (reference sequence). J gave up 4 bases and V 5 bases, and 7 bases lay outside the gene matches.

V is TRBV6-1 and J is TRBJ2-7; TRBD1 agrees at 7 bases. There are 15 residues in the CDR3. V lost 7 bases to trimming and J lost 9 bases; unmatched junction nucleotides: 18. Germline-derived CDR1 and CDR2 are MNHNS and SASEGT. CDR3 loop: CASIPNSGTDPMQYF. The CDR3 coding sequence is TGTGCCAGCATCCCGAACTCCGGGACAGATCCTATGCAGTACTTC.

The rearrangement uses TRBV28 and TRBJ2-3; 8 bases align to TRBD2. This CDR3 comprises 16 residues. V lost 4 bases to trimming and J lost 6 bases; unmatched junction nucleotides: 12. From germline, CDR1 is MDHEN and CDR2 SYDVKM. The CDR3 DNA sequence: TGTGCCAGCAGTTCCCCCGCGGGTAGCGGGGCGGATACGCAGTATTTT. It specifies CASSSPAGSGADTQYF. Full variable domain (outside the CDR3, taken from reference TRBV28 and TRBJ2-3): DVKVTQSSRYLVKRTGEKVFLECVQDMDHENMFWYRQDPGLGLRLIYFSYDVKMKEKGDIPEGYSVSREKKERFSLILESASTNQTSMYLCASSSPAGSGADTQYFGPGTRLTVL.

The chain combines TRBV6-5 with TRBJ2-5; 7 nucleotides match TRBD2. V dropped 2 bases and J dropped 4; count of bases not matched to a gene: 7. The CDR3 covers 15 residues. The V gene's germline CDR1 is MNHEY and CDR2 SVGAGI. CDR3 DNA: TGTGCCAGCAGTTACATAGGGACTACACCAGAGACCCAGTACTTC. This sequence encodes CASSYIGTTPETQYF.

The rearrangement uses TRBV4-3 and TRBJ2-5; maybe TRBD1 (5 bases). With 0 bases removed from V and 2 bases from J, the gap between germline ends came to 16 bases. Germline V gives CDR1 LGHNA, CDR2 YSLEER. The length of the CDR3 is 17 residues. The CDR3 here is CASSQEPGNVGQETQYF. In nucleotides, the CDR3 is TGCGCCAGCAGCCAAGAACCAGGGAATGTAGGGCAAGAGACCCAGTACTTC.

CDR3 nucleotide sequence: TGTGCCATCAGTGATTCGACAGGGACAGATACGCAGTATTTT. Translating gives CAISDSTGTDTQYF. The chain carries TRBV10-3 and TRBJ2-3, with 7 bases identical to TRBD1. The length of the CDR3 is 14 residues. Germline V gene data show CDR1 as ENHRY and CDR2 as SYGVKD. Losses at the gene ends were 3 bases for V and 3 bases for J; bases not matched to a gene: 3.

The V gene is TRBV28, the J gene TRBJ2-7; 9 positions match TRBD2. Germline V gene data show CDR1 as MDHEN and CDR2 as SYDVKM. Germline trimming cut 4 bases from V and 5 bases from J; bases unmatched to any gene: 6. This CDR3 is built from 14 residues. For the CDR3, the DNA is TGTGCCAGCAGTTATACTAGCGGGTTGGACGAGCAGTACTTC. The encoded protein is CASSYTSGLDEQYF.

The chain has TRBV13 and TRBJ1-5, with TRBD1 as a possible D gene (6 bases). The germline gives CDR1 PRHDT, CDR2 FYEKMQ (reference sequence). CDR3 size: 15 residues. Trimming stripped 5 bases from V and 3 bases from J, with 14 bases between. The CDR3 protein is CASSLTQGTNQPQHF. The CDR3 nucleotides read TGTGCCAGCAGCCTTACTCAGGGGACCAATCAGCCCCAGCATTTT.

The rearrangement joins TRBV19 to TRBJ1-2, with D possibly being TRBD1 (5 bases). V was pared by 11 bases and J by 4 bases, with 14 bases between. The germline gives CDR1 LNHDA, CDR2 SQIVND (reference sequence). This CDR3 contains 12 residues. The CDR3 protein is CACRDWTYGYTF. DNA for the CDR3: TGTGCCTGCCGGGACTGGACCTATGGCTACACCTTC.

This chain connects TRBV19 to TRBJ1-4; D uncertain. Per the germline V gene, CDR1 is LNHDA and CDR2 is SQIVND (reference sequence). V lost 2 bases and J lost 4, with 14 bases in between. The CDR3 covers 16 residues. The DNA of the CDR3 is TGTGCCAGTAGTATACTCCCCGCCACTGATAATGAAAAACTGTTTTTT. Protein: CASSILPATDNEKLFF.

The sample holds a few counts of this clone. V gene TRBV10-1 combines with J gene TRBJ2-1, with TRBD2 matching 10 bases. The CDR3 runs to 16 residues. J was trimmed by 10 bases and V by 0 bases; bases with no gene match: 9. Germline V gene sequence: CDR1 WNHNN, CDR2 SYGVQD (reference sequence). The CDR3 is CASSESSGRVYDEQFF. CDR3 bases: TGCGCCAGCAGTGAGTCGAGCGGGAGGGTTTACGACGAGCAGTTCTTC.

The chain employs TRBV30 and TRBJ2-3; D perhaps matches TRBD2 (5 bases). Germline V CDR1 and CDR2: GTSNPN, SVGIG (reference sequence). Trimming removed 4 bases at V and 0 bases at J, with 23 bases between. The CDR3 sequence is 18 residues long. The CDR3 DNA sequence: TGTGCCTGGACCAAAACCGAACCGGGATACACTAGCACAGATACGCAGTATTTT. Its translation is CAWTKTEPGYTSTDTQYF.

The V gene is TRBV2, the J gene TRBJ2-3; D unresolved. V was trimmed by 4 bases and J by 4 bases, leaving 3 bases between them. CDR1 is SNHLY, CDR2 FYNNEI, per germline. The CDR3 is 11 residues long. As DNA, the CDR3 is TGTGCCAGCAGTGTATCAGATACGCAGTATTTT. Residues: CASSVSDTQYF.

The chain is built from TRBV1 and TRBJ2-2; the D call TRBD2 from the table was never checked on the DNA. TRBV1 is deemed a pseudogene. The CDR3 has 17 amino acids. The CDR3 reads CTSSPLGASGETGELFF. CDR3 in DNA: TGCACCAGCAGCCCCCTAGGGGCTAGCGGGGAAACCGGGGAGCTGTTTTTT.

The CDR3 DNA reads TGTGCCAGCAGCGTAGAGGCGCGAAGGGGACAAGAGACCCAGTACTTC. Translated: CASSVEARRGQETQYF. The chain carries TRBV9 and TRBJ2-5; D is perhaps TRBD1 (5 bases). The V and J ends lost 0 bases and 2 bases respectively, with 14 bases between them. Per germline, CDR1 SGDLS and CDR2 YYNGEE. The CDR3 covers 16 residues.